The 18 T cell receptor beta chains below all came from one sample that was sequenced in a study of Ad26.COV2.S vaccination and SARS-CoV-2 variants. TCRdb's copy holds only in-frame clones and misses some; the assay was immunoSEQ multiplex PCR. This sample has around 300,000 clones; around 90% occur once, and the top ten carry 6.4%. Sample treatment: about 20 received Ad26.COV2.S at low or high dose, single or two shots; several received placebo; per-sample allocation not given. Material that was analyzed had been drawn on day 63 after the first vaccine or placebo injection. The specimen comprised peripheral blood, sampled in a trial of Ad26.COV2.S vaccine versus placebo. The receptor set was obtained from a person between 18 and 60 years old who received the Ad26.COV2.S COVID-19 vaccine or a placebo.

The chain employs TRBV6-5 and TRBJ2-7; D is possibly TRBD2 (5 bases). From germline, CDR1 is MNHEY and CDR2 SVGAGI. CDR3 size: 15 residues. Trimming removed 0 bases from V and 1 base from J, with 10 bases in between. CDR3 protein: CASSYSLRDSYEQYF. Written as DNA, the CDR3 is TGTGCCAGCAGTTACTCGTTGAGGGATTCCTACGAGCAGTACTTC.

The rearrangement links TRBV5-1 to TRBJ2-3; 8 nucleotides line up with TRBD1. Germline CDR1 and CDR2: SGHRS and YFSETQ. V was clipped by 4 bases and J by 2 bases; unmatched bases: 3. This CDR3 contains 14 residues. CDR3 protein: CASSRTGNTDTQYF. CDR3 DNA sequence: TGCGCCAGCAGCCGGACAGGGAACACAGATACGCAGTATTTT.

V and J are TRBV29-1 and TRBJ2-3; unclear D gene. The CDR3 contains 12 residues. Germline V gene data show CDR1 as SQVTM and CDR2 as ANQGSEA. V was shortened by 2 bases and J by 1 base, with 4 bases between the two germline ends. The CDR3 reads CSVEYRTDTQYF. Here the CDR3 DNA reads TGCAGCGTTGAATATCGCACAGATACGCAGTATTTT.

This clone was seen a single time. The genes are TRBV10-3 and TRBJ2-7; D may correspond to TRBD1 or TRBD2 (6 bases each). This CDR3 has 16 residues. CDR1 ENHRY and CDR2 SYGVKD come from the germline V gene. Trimming took 4 bases from V and 7 from J, leaving 23 bases between them. CDR3 amino acids: CAISVRRGVGDGEQYF. The CDR3, as DNA: TGTGCCATCAGTGTTAGGAGGGGGGTAGGAGATGGAGAGCAGTACTTC.

The chain links TRBV30 to TRBJ1-1, with D possibly matching TRBD1 (5 bases). The CDR3 is made up of 14 amino acids. Per germline, CDR1 GTSNPN and CDR2 SVGIG (reference sequence). The V and J ends lost 2 bases and 4 bases respectively, with 14 bases between them. CDR3 in amino acids: CAWSTGQGFTEAFF. The CDR3 DNA is TGTGCCTGGAGTACGGGTCAGGGTTTCACTGAAGCTTTCTTT.

The chain has TRBV12-3 or TRBV12-4 and TRBJ1-2; D gene unclear. This CDR3 is 13 amino acids long. With 3 bases removed from V and 4 bases from J, the gap between germline ends came to 9 bases. The CDR3 sequence is CASSFNQAYGYTF. The CDR3, as DNA: TGTGCCAGCAGTTTCAACCAGGCCTATGGCTACACCTTC.

This clone has a single count. This rearrangement joins TRBV28 to TRBJ1-1, with a tentative D call TRBD1 (6 bases). The V gene lost 5 bases and the J gene lost 1 base, with 11 bases spanning the gap. The CDR3 is 14 amino acids. Germline V gene lookup returns CDR1 MDHEN and CDR2 SYDVKM. This CDR3 is CASSPPRGNTEAFF. CDR3 DNA: TGTGCCAGCAGTCCGCCCAGGGGGAACACTGAAGCTTTCTTT.

The chain couples TRBV30 to TRBJ2-5, with a tentative D call TRBD2 (6 bases). V lost 5 bases to trimming and J lost 2 bases, with 18 bases between them. The length of the CDR3 is 15 residues. Germline CDR1 GTSNPN, CDR2 SVGIG (reference sequence). The CDR3 nucleotides read TGTGCCTGGGAGTCGGCAGCGGGTAGGCAAGAGACCCAGTACTTC. Its translation: CAWESAAGRQETQYF.

V gene TRBV18 combines with J gene TRBJ1-1; 7 bases align to TRBD1. The V segment lost 6 bases and the J segment 7 bases; nucleotides outside the gene matches: 14. Germline assignment: CDR1 KGHSH and CDR2 LQKENI. This CDR3 comprises 15 residues. The CDR3 loop is CASSHPAGGRLEAFF. The CDR3, as DNA: TGTGCCAGCTCTCATCCGGCAGGGGGGAGACTTGAAGCTTTCTTT.

This chain joins TRBV6-6 and TRBJ2-1; TRBD2 matches 10 bases. Unmatched junction bases numbered 9, after V lost 7 bases and J lost 6 bases. The CDR3 loop spans 15 amino acids. Germline V lookup: CDR1 MNHNY, CDR2 SVGAGI (reference sequence). This chain's CDR3 is CASTDRSGGANEQFF. The CDR3 DNA is TGTGCCAGCACCGACCGGAGCGGGGGGGCCAATGAGCAGTTCTTC.

A note on this clone: At one of its ends the junction is not consistent with the germline gene, which may arise from a read error. V usage is TRBV19 and J usage is TRBJ2-6; perhaps D is TRBD1 or TRBD2 (6 bases each). Germline CDR1 and CDR2: LNHDA and SQIVND (reference sequence). The CDR3 totals 15 residues. The CDR3: CASSIRGPGANVLTF. Written as DNA, the CDR3 is TGTGCCAGTAGTATCCGGGGGCCGGGGGCCAACGTCTTGACTTTC. Combining the CDR3 with reference TRBV19 and TRBJ2-6 gives the whole variable domain DGGITQSPKYLFRKEGQNVTLSCEQNLNHDAMYWYRQDPGQGLRLIYYSQIVNDFQKGDIAEGYSVSREKKESFPLTVTSAQKNPTAFYLCASSIRGPGANVLTFGAGSRLTVL.

The chain links TRBV7-6 to TRBJ1-5; no clear D gene. Germline CDR1 SGHVS, CDR2 FNYEAQ. With 1 base removed from V and 0 bases from J, the gap between germline ends came to 7 bases. This CDR3 contains 15 residues. The CDR3 loop reads CASSLEVDSNQPQHF. In nucleotides, the CDR3 is TGTGCCAGCAGCTTAGAGGTAGATAGCAATCAGCCCCAGCATTTT.

The chain combines TRBV6-5 with TRBJ2-7, with 10 bases lining up with TRBD2. The germline gives CDR1 MNHEY, CDR2 SVGAGI. This CDR3 region has 14 residues. V trimming: 5 bases; J trimming: 0 bases; junction bases outside the gene matches: 1. The CDR3, as DNA: TGTGCCAGCAGTCCTAGCGGGAGCTCCTACGAGCAGTACTTC. Translating gives CASSPSGSSYEQYF.

The chain recombines TRBV5-1 with TRBJ2-2, with D hard to call. The V and J ends lost 3 bases and 2 bases respectively, with 11 bases between them. Germline CDR1 is SGHRS and CDR2 is YFSETQ. The CDR3 covers 15 residues. The CDR3 nucleotides read TGCGCCAGCAGCTCGGAACTCTACAACACCGGGGAGCTGTTTTTT. Residues: CASSSELYNTGELFF.

This chain connects TRBV4-3 to TRBJ2-3, with TRBD1 matching 7 bases. Germline loops: CDR1 LGHNA, CDR2 YSLEER. V was pared by 0 bases and J by 6 bases, with 18 bases of the junction left unmatched. The CDR3 spans 19 residues. Written as DNA, the CDR3 is TGCGCCAGCAGCCAAGATAGCCCCCCGAGGGGGCCTCCAGCCGATACGCAGTATTTT. Translating it yields CASSQDSPPRGPPADTQYF.

V and J are TRBV7-2 and TRBJ2-5, with 7 positions matching TRBD1. Germline trimming cut 2 bases from V and 3 bases from J; bases unmatched to any gene: 6. CDR1 SGHTA and CDR2 FQGNSA come from the germline V gene. The CDR3 length is 15 residues. Written as DNA, the CDR3 is TGTGCCAGCAGCTTATGGTACAGGGGAGAAGAGACCCAGTACTTC. Protein product: CASSLWYRGEETQYF.

A note on this clone: Lacking the conserved final phenylalanine or tryptophan, this CDR3 likely reflects a read error. The DNA is left out, because the CDR3 cannot be placed on it with certainty; the CDR3 is given as TCRdb lists it. The genes are TRBV28 and TRBJ2-7; TRBD1 is the table's D call and was not checked against the DNA. The CDR3 extends over 12 residues, inclusive of both ends. Germline V CDR1 and CDR2: MDHEN, SYDVKM. The CDR3 here is CASSSGGDRGGL.

A single count supports this clone. The chain uses TRBV19 and TRBJ2-3; either TRBD1 or TRBD2 may fit D (5 bases each). V dropped 2 bases and J dropped 4 bases, with 13 bases sitting between them. The length of the CDR3 is 15 residues. CDR1 and CDR2 from the germline V gene are LNHDA and SQIVND (reference sequence). The CDR3 sequence is CASSIRSGTADTQYF. CDR3 nucleotide sequence: TGTGCCAGTAGTATAAGGTCAGGGACCGCAGATACGCAGTATTTT.